This T cell receptor beta chain was captured in a study of blood T cell repertoires in COVID-19. V dropped 2 bases and J dropped 8; count of bases not matched to a gene: 5. Germline V gene sequence: CDR1 SNHLY, CDR2 FYNNEI. The CDR3 loop spans 13 amino acids. The table came from immunoSEQ multiplex PCR; TCRdb's copy has only in-frame clones and leaves some out. The sample shows 300,000 to 400,000 clones, approximately 88% of them seen only once. This chain uses TRBV2 with TRBJ2-7, with 8 nucleotides matching TRBD2. This clonotype was obtained from a woman aged 30 to 39 with COVID-19, enrolled during active disease. The specimen sequenced was peripheral blood. In nucleotides, the CDR3 is TGTGCCAGCAGTGAAAATGCGGGGGGACAGCAGTACGTC. Amino acids: CASSENAGGQQYV.